This T cell receptor (beta chain) derives from a study of T-cell reconstitution after alpha-beta-depleted transplantation in children. Trimming pared 6 bases from V and 8 bases from J, leaving 20 bases between. This CDR3 is built from 15 residues. Unique molecular identifiers were built into the TCRbeta library. Each CDR3 protein is one row after TCRdb ran MiXCR on the PCR reads. The data contain some 640,000 distinct CDR3 sequences, over 15% of them seen just once; the ten biggest clones take up over 0.95%. This clonotype turned up a few times. The chain links TRBV12-3 or TRBV12-4 to TRBJ2-1, with a tentative D call TRBD2 (6 bases). The sample in question was PBMCs from the stem cell graft donor, obtained from the stem cell graft. The sequence was obtained from a human donor who donated a stem cell graft to a child with acute myeloid leukemia. The CDR3 DNA is TGTGCCAGCAGCTCACCGGGCCCCAAGCGGGATGAGCAGTTCTTC. It specifies CASSSPGPKRDEQFF.